A single sample is the source of the 11 T cell receptor beta chains below, sequenced in a study of blood T cell repertoires in COVID-19. Method: immunoSEQ multiplex PCR; TCRdb's copy keeps in-frame clones and lacks some. The sample consists of 88,000 or so clones, about 85% of them appearing once. Sequenced: peripheral blood. The origin of the receptors is a human donor in a cohort sampled during active COVID-19.

The chain is built from TRBV4-3 and TRBJ1-6, with unresolved D. Germline loops: CDR1 LGHNA, CDR2 YSLEER. The CDR3 consists of 15 residues. The ends were cut back, 0 bases at V and 8 bases at J, with 11 bases in the middle. CDR3 in DNA: TGCGCCAGCAGCCAAGATGCAACTTCCTATTCACCCCTCCACTTT. This sequence encodes CASSQDATSYSPLHF.

The chain is built from TRBV6-5 and TRBJ2-7, with 9 positions matching TRBD1. The CDR3 loop spans 15 amino acids. Germline V gene sequence: CDR1 MNHEY, CDR2 SVGAGI. J gave up 5 bases and V 2 bases, and 7 bases lay outside the gene matches. CDR3 sequence reads: CASSYAGQGVHEQYF. The DNA of the CDR3 is TGTGCCAGCAGTTACGCGGGACAGGGCGTCCACGAGCAGTACTTC.

The table lists this clone with a few counts. This sequence joins TRBV7-9 and TRBJ2-2; possible D gene TRBD1, 6 bases. Germline lookup yields CDR1 SEHNR and CDR2 FQNEAQ (reference sequence). This CDR3 comprises 14 residues. V was cut by 8 bases and J by 0 bases, with 10 bases left in between. CDR3 DNA sequence: TGTGCCAGCGGGGGCAGGGCGAACACCGGGGAGCTGTTTTTT. Protein: CASGGRANTGELFF.

This clone was detected only a few times. V and J are TRBV24-1 and TRBJ2-3; 10 nucleotides align to TRBD1. The CDR3 is 16 residues long. Germline CDR1 and CDR2: KGHDR and SFDVKD. V dropped 4 bases and J dropped 5; count of bases not matched to a gene: 8. The CDR3 loop reads CATSETGTGVEDTQYF. CDR3 nucleotides: TGTGCCACCAGTGAAACCGGGACAGGGGTTGAAGATACGCAGTATTTT.

J is TRBJ2-7 and V is TRBV5-1; no definite D call. Trimming removed 0 bases at V and 2 bases at J, with 9 bases between. The CDR3 contains 14 residues. Germline CDR1 reads SGHRS; CDR2 reads YFSETQ. CDR3 in amino acids: CASSLEGGPYEQYF. The CDR3 coding sequence is TGCGCCAGCAGCTTGGAAGGCGGTCCCTACGAGCAGTACTTC.

There are a few counts of this clone. The chain is built from TRBV5-1 and TRBJ2-1, with D possibly being TRBD2 (6 bases). Germline V lookup: CDR1 SGHRS, CDR2 YFSETQ. There are 13 residues in the CDR3. Deletions cut 3 bases from V and 6 bases from J, with 10 bases between. CDR3 sequence: CASSSGTLNEQFF. The CDR3 nucleotides are TGCGCCAGCAGCTCCGGGACTCTCAATGAGCAGTTCTTC.

In its sample, this clone was seen once. V gene TRBV19 combines with J gene TRBJ2-2; 9 positions match TRBD2. The CDR3 extends over 17 amino acids. CDR1 is LNHDA, CDR2 SQIVND, per germline (reference sequence). V was clipped by 3 bases and J by 4 bases; unmatched bases: 9. CDR3 loop: CASSIPSGAAGTGELFF. CDR3 coding DNA: TGTGCCAGTAGTATCCCTAGCGGGGCCGCGGGCACCGGGGAGCTGTTTTTT.

To note about this clone: At one end, the junction sequence differs from germline, possibly due to a read error. This chain joins TRBV11-2 and TRBJ2-7; D is possibly TRBD2 (6 bases). The length of the CDR3 is 14 residues. Germline lookup yields CDR1 SGHAT and CDR2 FQNNGV. The CDR3 DNA reads as TGTGCCAGCAGCCTAGACGGGAGCGGCTACGAGCAGTACTTC. The encoded protein is CASSLDGSGYEQYF.

The chain has TRBV5-1 and TRBJ2-7, with D possibly being TRBD2 (5 bases). Germline V gene sequence: CDR1 SGHRS, CDR2 YFSETQ. The ends were cut back, 0 bases at V and 3 bases at J, with 13 bases in the middle. There are 15 residues in the CDR3. The CDR3 nucleotides read TGCGCCAGCAGCTTGGCCCGGGAAGAAGGCTACGAGCAGTACTTC. Translating it yields CASSLAREEGYEQYF. The full variable domain, rest sourced from reference TRBV5-1 and TRBJ2-7, is KAGVTQTPRYLIKTRGQQVTLSCSPISGHRSVSWYQQTPGQGLQFLFEYFSETQRNKGNFPGRFSGRQFSNSRSEMNVSTLELGDSALYLCASSLAREEGYEQYFGPGTRLTVT.

This sequence joins TRBV5-4 and TRBJ1-2; 9 bases align to TRBD1. The CDR3 is made up of 18 amino acids. V was pared by 4 bases and J by 8 bases, with 21 bases of the junction left unmatched. The V gene's germline CDR1 is SGHNT and CDR2 YYREEE (reference sequence). The CDR3 is CASSPNPVGYGTGFGYTF. The CDR3 nucleotides read TGTGCCAGCAGCCCCAATCCGGTGGGGTATGGGACAGGGTTCGGCTACACCTTC.

V and J are TRBV5-1 and TRBJ2-2, with D possibly being TRBD2 (5 bases). The CDR3 is 17 amino acids. The V and J ends lost 1 base and 1 base respectively, with 14 bases between them. Looked up from germline, CDR1 is SGHRS and CDR2 is YFSETQ. CDR3 nucleotides: TGCGCCAGCAGCTTGTCCGGAGTGGGAGTGAACACCGGGGAGCTGTTTTTT. Translated, it gives CASSLSGVGVNTGELFF.